The clone carrying this T cell receptor (beta chain) was observed a handful of times. Clones were read by immunoSEQ multiplex PCR, and TCRdb kept only the in-frame ones, dropping some. Here the sample spans about 120,000 clones, 90% being singletons. The data belong to a study of T cell clones after liver transplantation. Study context: TCRbeta sequencing after a pre-transplant mixed lymphocyte reaction identified graft-donor-reactive clones, later tracked in post-transplant blood. HCV positivity affected three of eight recipients; the rest lacked autoimmune or viral indications. Standard immunosuppression, with no induction, continued until 12-24 months after transplant.

Trimming left V 6 bases short and J 3 bases short, with 11 bases between. Germline CDR1 is MNHEY and CDR2 is SVGAGI. The CDR3 contains 14 residues. The TCR was taken from a human patient who received a liver transplant. The T cells may partly be graft donor cells. The starting material was CD4+ T cells from blood, obtained 12 months after liver transplant. V gene TRBV6-5 combines with J gene TRBJ1-4; D unclear. The CDR3 coding sequence is TGTGCCAGCAGCCCCGTCGGAGCTAATGAAAAACTGTTTTTT. The encoded protein is CASSPVGANEKLFF.